The 28 T cell receptor beta chains given below trace back to one sample, sequenced in a study of T cell repertoires in ileal Crohn's disease. Sequencing used immunoSEQ multiplex PCR; TCRdb keeps in-frame clones, though not all of them. The sample contains over 4,500 clones, roughly 81% of which appear only once. Sequenced material: ileal tissue. These receptors were obtained from an adult with Crohn's disease.

The chain carries TRBV6-5 and TRBJ2-7; 8 bases are a match to TRBD2. The CDR3 runs 13 residues. V was clipped by 2 bases and J by 6 bases; unmatched bases: 3. Germline V CDR1 and CDR2: MNHEY, SVGAGI. The CDR3 coding sequence is TGTGCCAGCAGTTACGAGGCGGGGGGCGAGCAGTACTTC. It is translated as CASSYEAGGEQYF.

The V gene is TRBV5-6, the J gene TRBJ2-7, with no clear D. Trimming removed 3 bases at V and 7 bases at J, with 8 bases between. CDR3 size: 11 residues. CDR1 and CDR2 (germline): SGHDT, YYEEEE. DNA of the CDR3: TGTGCCAGCAGCTCCACGCGGGAGCAGTACTTC. Amino acids: CASSSTREQYF.

The chain recombines TRBV18 with TRBJ1-4, with TRBD1 as a possible D gene (5 bases). Germline V gene data show CDR1 as KGHSH and CDR2 as LQKENI. The CDR3 contains 16 residues. V was cut by 3 bases and J by 5 bases, with 16 bases left in between. This chain's CDR3 is CASSPPAGGGNEKLFF. CDR3 coding DNA: TGTGCCAGCTCACCTCCCGCCGGGGGAGGCAATGAAAAACTGTTTTTT.

The chain recombines TRBV28 with TRBJ2-1, with no clear D. Trimming stripped 3 bases from V and 0 bases from J, with 9 bases between. CDR1 is MDHEN and CDR2 is SYDVKM in the germline V gene. The CDR3 sequence is 15 residues long. The CDR3 sequence: CASSFELRSYNEQFF. The CDR3 DNA is TGTGCCAGCAGTTTCGAGCTTCGCTCCTACAATGAGCAGTTCTTC.

The gene calls are TRBV4-1 and TRBJ1-4; 9 bases match TRBD1. The germline V gene has CDR1 MGHRA and CDR2 YSYEKL. Unmatched junction bases numbered 7, after V lost 2 bases and J lost 6 bases. The CDR3 is 16 amino acids. In DNA, the CDR3 is TGCGCCAGCAGCCAACGGACAGGGGCCCTATATGAAAAACTGTTTTTT. Translation: CASSQRTGALYEKLFF.

The genes are TRBV9 and TRBJ1-1; maybe TRBD1 (6 bases). This CDR3 contains 14 residues. With 4 bases removed from V and 0 bases from J, the gap between germline ends came to 10 bases. The germline V gene has CDR1 SGDLS and CDR2 YYNGEE. CDR3 coding DNA: TGTGCCAGCAGCCAGGGACATTTGAACACTGAAGCTTTCTTT. Its translation is CASSQGHLNTEAFF. Drawing the rest from reference TRBV9 and TRBJ1-1, the complete variable domain is DSGVTQTPKHLITATGQRVTLRCSPRSGDLSVYWYQQSLDQGLQFLIQYYNGEERAKGNILERFSAQQFPDLHSELNLSSLELGDSALYFCASSQGHLNTEAFFGQGTRLTVV.

The chain carries TRBV5-1 and TRBJ2-1, with TRBD1 matching over 10 bases. V shed 5 bases, J shed 4 bases, and the junction held 3 bases outside the gene matches. The germline V gene has CDR1 SGHRS and CDR2 YFSETQ. The CDR3 contains 14 residues. This chain's CDR3 is CASRGQGYYNEQFF. The CDR3, as DNA: TGCGCCAGCAGGGGACAGGGGTATTACAATGAGCAGTTCTTC. The entire variable domain, with the rest obtained from reference TRBV5-1 and TRBJ2-1, is as follows: KAGVTQTPRYLIKTRGQQVTLSCSPISGHRSVSWYQQTPGQGLQFLFEYFSETQRNKGNFPGRFSGRQFSNSRSEMNVSTLELGDSALYLCASRGQGYYNEQFFGPGTRLTVL.

The chain joins TRBV4-3 to TRBJ2-7; D ambiguous. With 1 base removed from V and 0 bases from J, the gap between germline ends came to 7 bases. Germline lookup yields CDR1 LGHNA and CDR2 YSLEER. This CDR3 has 14 residues. CDR3 amino acids: CASSQGQISYEQYF. The CDR3 DNA is TGCGCCAGCAGCCAAGGTCAGATCTCCTACGAGCAGTACTTC.

This chain joins TRBV4-1 and TRBJ2-2, with 7 bases lining up with TRBD1. CDR3 length: 17 amino acids. The V gene end was trimmed by 2 bases and the J gene end by 4 bases; junction bases not matched to a gene: 10. The V gene's germline CDR1 is MGHRA and CDR2 YSYEKL. In DNA form, the CDR3 reads TGCGCCAGCAGCCAAATCGACAGGGTAGGGTCCACCGGGGAGCTGTTTTTT. Encoded protein: CASSQIDRVGSTGELFF.

The V gene is TRBV6-1, the J gene TRBJ1-1; 9 positions agree with TRBD1. This CDR3 region has 15 residues. The J segment lost 2 bases and the V segment lost 7 bases, leaving 8 bases of the junction unmatched. Germline CDR1 and CDR2: MNHNS and SASEGT. The CDR3 reads CASIGTGRLNTEAFF. The CDR3 region has the DNA TGTGCCAGCATAGGGACAGGGAGACTAAACACTGAAGCTTTCTTT.

The chain couples TRBV7-9 to TRBJ1-1, with 7 nucleotides matching TRBD1. V lost 4 bases to trimming and J lost 9 bases; unmatched junction nucleotides: 5. This CDR3 is 12 amino acids long. Germline loops: CDR1 SEHNR, CDR2 FQNEAQ (reference sequence). The CDR3 nucleotides are TGTGCCAGCAGCTACCTGACAGGGAAAGCTTTCTTT. Translated: CASSYLTGKAFF.

The chain links TRBV6-5 to TRBJ1-2, with D uncertain. The length of the CDR3 is 12 residues. Germline V gene sequence: CDR1 MNHEY, CDR2 SVGAGI. Trimming stripped 5 bases from V and 2 bases from J, with 6 bases between. The CDR3 spells CASSSPNYGYTF. CDR3 in DNA: TGTGCCAGCAGTAGCCCAAACTATGGCTACACCTTC.

This clone was recorded once. This chain connects TRBV2 to TRBJ2-1; D remains ambiguous. Germline CDR1 and CDR2: SNHLY and FYNNEI. CDR3 length: 13 amino acids. Between the trimmed V and J ends, which lost 7 bases and 0 bases, there was a span of 7 bases. The CDR3: CASTYSSYNEQFF. CDR3 coding DNA: TGTGCCAGCACCTATAGCTCCTACAATGAGCAGTTCTTC.

CDR3 nucleotide sequence: TGTGCCACCAGCACCTCACGGGACAGGGGAACCTACGAGCAGTACTTC. Amino acid sequence: CATSTSRDRGTYEQYF. The rearrangement uses TRBV15 and TRBJ2-7, with 10 bases lining up with TRBD1. V was pared by 4 bases and J by 2 bases, with 8 bases of the junction left unmatched. Germline CDR1 is LNHNV and CDR2 is YYDKDF (reference sequence). The CDR3 loop spans 16 amino acids.

The rearrangement links TRBV18 to TRBJ2-7; 7 positions agree with TRBD1. V lost 3 bases and J lost 6; bases outside the gene matches: 5. The CDR3 sequence is 13 residues long. The germline V gene has CDR1 KGHSH and CDR2 LQKENI. Here the CDR3 DNA reads TGTGCCAGCTCACCCGGGACAGCCAGCGAGCAGTACTTC. This translates into CASSPGTASEQYF.

The chain is built from TRBV19 and TRBJ2-7; D unresolved. The CDR3 has 15 residues. Germline-derived CDR1 and CDR2 are LNHDA and SQIVND (reference sequence). Trimming removed 3 bases at V and 2 bases at J, with 14 bases between. CDR3 sequence: CASSITLAVPYEQYF. The CDR3 nucleotides are TGTGCCAGTAGTATCACGCTCGCGGTACCCTACGAGCAGTACTTC.

Here the CDR3 reads CASSPVAAVGETQYF. CDR3 DNA sequence: TGTGCCAGCAGCCCCGTCGCGGCCGTCGGAGAGACCCAGTACTTC. This chain uses TRBV7-6 with TRBJ2-5; D is unresolved. Trimming left V 5 bases short and J 4 bases short, with 17 bases between. Germline V CDR1 and CDR2: SGHVS, FNYEAQ. The CDR3 length is 15 residues. Using reference TRBV7-6 and TRBJ2-5 for the parts outside the CDR3, the full variable domain is GAGVSQSPRYKVTKRGQDVALRCDPISGHVSLYWYRQALGQGPEFLTYFNYEAQQDKSGLPNDRFSAERPEGSISTLTIQRTEQRDSAMYRCASSPVAAVGETQYFGPGTRLLVL.

The rearrangement links TRBV5-1 to TRBJ1-3; TRBD1 aligns across 8 bases. The CDR3 covers 17 residues. The junction had 8 bases not matched to a gene; V was cut back by 3 bases and J by 0 bases. Germline loops: CDR1 SGHRS, CDR2 YFSETQ. CDR3: CASSWGQVDLSGNTIYF. CDR3 nucleotides: TGCGCCAGCAGCTGGGGACAGGTGGACCTCTCTGGAAACACCATATATTTT.

V and J are TRBV2 and TRBJ2-7, with TRBD1 as a possible D gene (6 bases). Trimming took 6 bases from V and 5 from J, leaving 14 bases between them. This CDR3 has 13 residues. Germline V gene sequence: CDR1 SNHLY, CDR2 FYNNEI. Written as DNA, the CDR3 is TGTGCCAGCAGCCTAACAGGGTTTAACGAGCAGTACTTC. As protein: CASSLTGFNEQYF.

V usage is TRBV5-1 and J usage is TRBJ2-1; D perhaps matches TRBD2 (6 bases). Germline CDR1 and CDR2: SGHRS and YFSETQ. The CDR3 sequence is 17 residues long. Deletions cut 0 bases from V and 12 bases from J, with 25 bases between. The CDR3 DNA reads as TGCGCCAGCAGCTTGGGCTCCGAAAGGGGACTCCGGTCCCCGCAGTTCTTC. Its translation is CASSLGSERGLRSPQFF.

J is TRBJ1-3 and V is TRBV6-4; TRBD1 matches at 8 bases. Germline trimming cut 6 bases from V and 0 bases from J; bases unmatched to any gene: 7. Germline values: CDR1 MRHNA, CDR2 SNTAGT. CDR3 size: 16 residues. The CDR3 nucleotides are TGTGCCAGCAGACTGACAGGGGTAACCTCTGGAAACACCATATATTTT. This gives the protein CASRLTGVTSGNTIYF.

This clone came up a few times. The V gene is TRBV9, the J gene TRBJ1-6; the D is unclear. The CDR3 is made up of 14 amino acids. V shed 0 bases and J shed 5 bases, with 6 bases lying between them. Germline CDR1 and CDR2: SGDLS and YYNGEE. The CDR3 sequence is CASSVEQHNSPLHF. In nucleotides, the CDR3 is TGTGCCAGCAGCGTAGAACAGCATAATTCACCCCTCCACTTT.

The chain recombines TRBV7-2 with TRBJ1-5, with TRBD1 as a possible D gene (6 bases). V was cut by 5 bases and J by 4 bases, with 15 bases left in between. This CDR3 region has 15 residues. The V gene's germline CDR1 is SGHTA and CDR2 FQGNSA. DNA for the CDR3: TGTGCCAGCAGCCGGGACAACTCGAGGAATCAGCCCCAGCATTTT. Residues: CASSRDNSRNQPQHF.

The chain joins TRBV4-3 to TRBJ2-7; 10 bases align to TRBD2. J was trimmed by 2 bases and V by 2 bases; bases with no gene match: 12. Looked up from germline, CDR1 is LGHNA and CDR2 is YSLEER. The CDR3 is 18 amino acids. CDR3 sequence: CASSQLPSAGTSAYEQYF. CDR3 DNA: TGCGCCAGCAGCCAACTTCCCAGCGCAGGGACTAGCGCCTACGAGCAGTACTTC.

V gene TRBV7-8 combines with J gene TRBJ2-2; no clear D gene. Germline CDR1 is SGHVS and CDR2 is FQNEAQ. Trimming pared 5 bases from V and 0 bases from J, leaving 4 bases between. CDR3 length: 13 residues. The CDR3 sequence is CASSGANTGELFF. In DNA, the CDR3 is TGTGCCAGCAGCGGAGCGAACACCGGGGAGCTGTTTTTT.

The CDR3 DNA is TGCAGCACCTCTGGGCAGCTACAAGAGACCCAGTACTTC. This gives the protein CSTSGQLQETQYF. The chain recombines TRBV29-1 with TRBJ2-5; no reliable D call. Germline CDR1 SQVTM, CDR2 ANQGSEA. The CDR3 sequence is 13 residues long. V was trimmed by 8 bases and J by 2 bases, leaving 15 bases between them.

CDR3 in amino acids: CASSNLGQGGGKNIQYF. DNA for the CDR3: TGTGCCAGCAGCAACCTAGGGCAGGGCGGGGGCAAAAACATTCAGTACTTC. The gene calls are TRBV7-9 and TRBJ2-4; TRBD2 agrees at 7 bases. J lost 3 bases, V lost 5 bases, and 13 bases had no gene match. Germline V gene sequence: CDR1 SEHNR, CDR2 FQNEAQ (reference sequence). The CDR3 contains 17 residues.

J is TRBJ2-2 and V is TRBV11-2, with 7 bases identical to TRBD1. This CDR3 contains 15 residues. The germline gives CDR1 SGHAT, CDR2 FQNNGV. V gave up 4 bases and J gave up 4 bases; unmatched junction bases: 6. The CDR3 loop reads CASSSTGVGTGELFF. CDR3 sequence (DNA): TGTGCCAGCAGCTCAACAGGGGTCGGCACCGGGGAGCTGTTTTTT. The complete variable domain, with remaining parts taken from reference TRBV11-2 and TRBJ2-2, reads EAGVAQSPRYKIIEKRQSVAFWCNPISGHATLYWYQQILGQGPKLLIQFQNNGVVDDSQLPKDRFSAERLKGVDSTLKIQPAKLEDSAVYLCASSSTGVGTGELFFGEGSRLTVL.